These T cell receptor beta chains were read from a single sample in a study of OX40 agonist ivuxolimab in advanced cancers. Assay used: immunoSEQ multiplex PCR; TCRdb lists only in-frame clones, some missing. The sample comprises roughly 55,000 clones, 60% to 80% of which are singletons, and 3.5% to 5.5% rests with the top ten. Source: CD4+ or CD8+ T cells sorted from blood, taken in a trial of the OX40 agonist ivuxolimab. These receptors came from an adult with an advanced solid tumor such as melanoma, head and neck, liver or kidney cancer. CDR3s include the opening cysteine and the closing phenylalanine or tryptophan. The D gene is left open where the match is weak. Some rows have no size entry. The others give once, few or many, or a class for an expanded clone.

V,D,J,size,CDR3,DNA
TRBV5-1,TRBD1,TRBJ1-1,-,CASRSPQGFENTEAFF,TGCGCCAGCAGGTCGCCACAGGGGTTCGAGAACACTGAAGCTTTCTTT
TRBV6-5,TRBD1,TRBJ1-5,-,CASSPYRGGNQPQHF,TGTGCCAGCAGTCCGTACAGGGGAGGCAATCAGCCCCAGCATTTT
TRBV6-4,-,TRBJ2-1,-,CASSDTNGAGYNEQFF,TGTGCCAGCAGTGATACCAACGGGGCGGGATACAATGAGCAGTTCTTC
TRBV19,TRBD1,TRBJ1-3,once,CASSTRQGPYSGNTIYF,TGTGCCAGTAGTACCCGACAGGGACCTTACTCTGGAAACACCATATATTTT
TRBV4-2,-,TRBJ1-5,few,CASSRTWDKGNQPQHF,TGTGCCAGCAGCCGTACCTGGGACAAAGGCAATCAGCCCCAGCATTTT
TRBV5-1,-,TRBJ2-3,-,CASSLQGGPTDTQYF,TGCGCCAGCAGCTTACAGGGCGGGCCCACAGATACGCAGTATTTT
TRBV6-6,-,TRBJ2-1,-,CASSYFSSTHNEQFF,TGTGCCAGCAGTTACTTTTCCAGTACTCACAATGAGCAGTTCTTC
TRBV29-1,TRBD1,TRBJ2-7,-,CSAGTGTYEQYF,TGCAGCGCTGGGACAGGCACCTACGAGCAGTACTTC
TRBV28,TRBD1,TRBJ1-2,-,CASSSGTATYGYTF,TGTGCCAGCAGTTCCGGGACAGCTACCTATGGCTACACCTTC
TRBV6-5,TRBD1,TRBJ1-5,-,CASSLTGGGQPQHF,TGTGCCAGCAGTTTAACAGGGGGCGGGCAGCCCCAGCATTTT
TRBV7-2,-,TRBJ1-5,-,CASSLVPGLGNQPQHF,TGTGCCAGCAGCTTAGTTCCAGGGTTGGGCAATCAGCCCCAGCATTTT
TRBV28,-,TRBJ1-5,-,CASTLGGSPRPNQPQHF,TGTGCCAGCACCCTTGGGGGGTCCCCCCGGCCGAATCAGCCCCAGCATTTT
TRBV16,-,TRBJ1-5,-,CASSRRNSNQPQHF,TGTGCCAGCAGCCGCCGAAACAGCAATCAGCCCCAGCATTTT
TRBV29-1,-,TRBJ1-2,-,CSVTGNYGYTF,TGCAGCGTCACGGGAAACTATGGCTACACCTTC
TRBV7-2,-,TRBJ2-2,-,CASSLDPGELFF,TGTGCCAGCAGCTTAGATCCCGGGGAGCTGTTTTTT
TRBV7-9,TRBD1,TRBJ1-2,-,CASSTSTGGFDGYTF,TGTGCCAGCAGCACAAGCACAGGGGGATTCGACGGCTACACCTTC
TRBV19,-,TRBJ1-5,once,CASSPYGASSNQPQHF,TGTGCCAGTAGTCCGTATGGGGCGTCTAGCAATCAGCCCCAGCATTTT
TRBV19,-,TRBJ2-5,-,CASSIDLETQYF,TGTGCCAGTAGTATAGATCTGGAGACCCAGTACTTC
TRBV30,TRBD1,TRBJ1-6,-,CAWSTGQGNSPLHF,TGTGCCTGGAGTACGGGACAGGGGAATTCACCCCTCCACTTT
TRBV27,TRBD1,TRBJ1-2,few,CASRPGQGANYGYTF,TGTGCCAGCAGGCCAGGACAGGGAGCTAACTATGGCTACACCTTC
TRBV28,-,TRBJ1-2,-,CASSLPGAYYGYTF,TGTGCCAGCAGTTTGCCGGGGGCGTACTATGGCTACACCTTC
TRBV16,-,TRBJ1-1,-,CASSPRKGEGVTEAFF,TGTGCCAGCAGCCCAAGGAAAGGGGAGGGAGTGACTGAAGCTTTCTTT
TRBV28,-,TRBJ1-1,-,CASSTLDRQGEAFF,TGTGCCAGCAGTACTCTCGACAGACAAGGTGAAGCTTTCTTT
TRBV4-1,TRBD2,TRBJ2-7,-,CASSQMTSLSSYEQYF,TGCGCCAGCAGCCAGATGACTAGCCTGAGCTCCTACGAGCAGTACTTC
TRBV5-1,-,TRBJ1-5,-,CASAVSSGRNQPQHF,TGCGCCAGCGCCGTTAGCTCTGGGAGGAATCAGCCCCAGCATTTT
TRBV14,-,TRBJ1-1,few,CASSHTGWRTEAFF,TGTGCCAGCAGCCACACGGGGTGGAGGACTGAAGCTTTCTTT
TRBV30,-,TRBJ2-1,-,CAWSPGSTKQFF,TGTGCCTGGAGTCCGGGCTCGACGAAGCAGTTCTTC
TRBV2,TRBD2,TRBJ2-6,-,CASIPSSGRFSGANVLTF,TGTGCCAGCATACCGTCTAGCGGGAGATTTTCTGGGGCCAACGTCCTGACTTTC
TRBV7-3,-,TRBJ2-7,-,CASSPDSREQYF,TGTGCCAGCAGCCCGGACAGTCGGGAGCAGTACTTC
TRBV11-2,-,TRBJ1-4,-,CASSSLAGNDRVGEKLFF,TGTGCCAGCAGCTCCCTGGCGGGGAACGACCGAGTAGGTGAAAAACTGTTTTTT
TRBV20-1,-,TRBJ1-1,-,CSARDDTEAFF,TGCAGTGCTAGAGATGACACTGAAGCTTTCTTT
TRBV29-1,TRBD1,TRBJ1-1,-,CSVRTGQMNTEAFF,TGCAGCGTGAGGACAGGCCAGATGAACACTGAAGCTTTCTTT
TRBV10-2,-,TRBJ1-1,few,CASSESGARVVNTEAFF,TGCGCCAGCAGTGAGTCAGGGGCGCGAGTGGTGAACACTGAAGCTTTCTTT
TRBV7-2,TRBD2,TRBJ2-5,-,CASSPRLADGKETQYF,TGTGCCAGCAGCCCCCGACTAGCGGACGGAAAAGAGACCCAGTACTTC
TRBV2,-,TRBJ2-7,-,CVGSQGSYEQYF,TGTGTTGGATCGCAGGGATCCTACGAGCAGTACTTC